This T cell receptor (beta chain) was sequenced during a study of blood T cell repertoires in COVID-19 (dated by TCRdb to 2019 to 2021). About the study as a whole: Samples covering the acute and convalescent phases of COVID-19 were provided by collaborators in the United States, Italy and Spain. Deeply sampled blood TCRbeta repertoires from subjects exposed to, actively infected with, or recovered from COVID-19 were included in the dataset. HLA class I and class II types, where available, came from metadata supplied by the sample provider rather than from assay-based typing. Sample metadata almost always included a de-identified subject ID, COVID-19 status, age in years and sex. The prospective study material was composed of cDNA or gDNA derived from T cells, B-cell-depleted T cells, or PBMCs. The repertoires were made available in a free public database intended to serve as a resource for research on the immune response to SARS-CoV-2. Samples came from the ongoing ImmuneRACE study (first 160 participants) plus 1,254 subjects from 6 global collaborators.

Only one count was recorded for this clone. Its antigen remains undetermined. Base qualities are not provided; no much larger clone lies one nucleotide away. Another Seattle source contributed samples from volunteer blood donors who had recovered from COVID-19. Collaborating institutions collected whole blood in K2EDTA tubes following their own protocols. For TCRbeta analysis, collaborators shipped samples as frozen whole blood, isolated PBMCs, or DNA extracted from either of those sample types. The immunoSEQ Assay, a bias-controlled multiplex PCR, was used to amplify TCRbeta CDR3 regions from genomic DNA. From the authors' description of their analysis: The number of nucleated cells in each sample was estimated from the amplification of reference gene primers within the assay. To quantify the absolute abundance of each unique TCRbeta CDR3 rearrangement, sequence reads were collapsed and filtered. For each sample, productive Simpson clonality was calculated as the square root of Simpson's diversity index over productive rearrangements. The table was pulled from immuneACCESS by TCRdb, which kept in-frame rearrangements only. Such tables lose some clones; where checked, under half of the loss comes from unresolved V genes, and the rest has no known cause. V, J and clone size were drawn from that table, and D and trimming were deduced from the DNA. The sample contains over 250,000 clones, 88% of them found a single time. 0.9% to 1% of the sample is in the top ten clones.

The paper as a whole reports these results and caveats: How much clinical and demographic metadata was included differed by source and by participant, and the metadata was provided uncurated.

Specimen: peripheral blood. The sequence came from a woman aged 40 to 50 who had recovered from COVID-19.

The CDR3 loop reads CASSLGPPGTRGAYEQYF. The DNA is TGTGCCAGCAGCTTGGGCCCCCCCGGGACAAGAGGAGCCTACGAGCAGTACTTC. Here the chain combines TRBV5-6 and TRBJ2-7; TRBD1 is a possible D gene, resting on 6 matching bases. Trimming removed 0 bases from V and 2 bases from J, leaving 21 bases between the germline ends. From the cysteine up to the phenylalanine, the CDR3 has a length of 18 residues. Here the CDR3 DNA is all that survives: 54 bases in frame from base 1. The germline V gene encodes CDR1 SGHDT and CDR2 YYEEEE.